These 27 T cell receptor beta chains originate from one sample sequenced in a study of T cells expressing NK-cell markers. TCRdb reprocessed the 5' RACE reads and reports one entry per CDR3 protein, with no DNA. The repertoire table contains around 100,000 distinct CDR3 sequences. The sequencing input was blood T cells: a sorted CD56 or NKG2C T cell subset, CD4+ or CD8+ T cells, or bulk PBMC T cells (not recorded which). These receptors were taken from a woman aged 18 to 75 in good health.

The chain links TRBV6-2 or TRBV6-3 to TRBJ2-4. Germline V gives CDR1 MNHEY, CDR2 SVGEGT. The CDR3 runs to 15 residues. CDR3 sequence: CASSYSLVPKNIQYF.

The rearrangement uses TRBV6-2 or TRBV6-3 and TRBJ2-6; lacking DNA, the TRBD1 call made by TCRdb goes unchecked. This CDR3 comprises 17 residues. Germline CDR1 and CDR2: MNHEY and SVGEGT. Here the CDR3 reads CASSGTAEFSGANVLTF.

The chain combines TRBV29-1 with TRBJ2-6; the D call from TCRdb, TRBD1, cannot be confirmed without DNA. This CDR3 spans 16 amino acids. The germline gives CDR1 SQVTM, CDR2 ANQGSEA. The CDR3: CSVVKGYGSGANVLTF.

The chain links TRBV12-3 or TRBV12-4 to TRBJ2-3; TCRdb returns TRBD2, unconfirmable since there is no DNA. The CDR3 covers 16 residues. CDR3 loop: CASRFAGAGGSSTQYF.

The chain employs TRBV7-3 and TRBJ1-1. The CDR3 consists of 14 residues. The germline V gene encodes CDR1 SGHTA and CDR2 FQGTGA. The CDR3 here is CASSLHPANTEAFF.

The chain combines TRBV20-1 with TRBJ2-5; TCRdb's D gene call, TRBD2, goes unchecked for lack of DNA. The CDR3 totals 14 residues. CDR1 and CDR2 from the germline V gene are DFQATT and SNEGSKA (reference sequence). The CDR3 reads CSAFPRLLQETQYF.

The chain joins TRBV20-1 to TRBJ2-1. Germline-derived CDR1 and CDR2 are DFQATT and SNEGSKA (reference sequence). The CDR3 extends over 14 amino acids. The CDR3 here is CSAEDRASYNEQFF.

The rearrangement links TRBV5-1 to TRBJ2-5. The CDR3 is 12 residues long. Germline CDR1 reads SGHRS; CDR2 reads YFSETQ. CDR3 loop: CASSPNQETQYF.

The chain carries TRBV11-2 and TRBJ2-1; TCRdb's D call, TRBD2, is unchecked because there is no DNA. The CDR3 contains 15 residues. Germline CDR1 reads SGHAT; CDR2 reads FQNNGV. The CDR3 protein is CASSTTSGAYNEQFF.

The CDR3 spells CASSSLAGEAYEQYF. The chain joins TRBV27 to TRBJ2-7; TCRdb's D gene call, TRBD2, goes unchecked for lack of DNA. Germline CDR1 reads MNHEY; CDR2 reads SMNVEV (reference sequence). This CDR3 spans 15 amino acids.

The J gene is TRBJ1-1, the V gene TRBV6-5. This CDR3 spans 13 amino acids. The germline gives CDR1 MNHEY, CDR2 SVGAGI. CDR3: CASSYARNTEAFF.

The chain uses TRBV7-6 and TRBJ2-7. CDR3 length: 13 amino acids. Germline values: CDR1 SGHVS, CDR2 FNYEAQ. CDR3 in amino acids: CASSLGFGDEQYF. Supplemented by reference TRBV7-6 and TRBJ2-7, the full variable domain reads GAGVSQSPRYKVTKRGQDVALRCDPISGHVSLYWYRQALGQGPEFLTYFNYEAQQDKSGLPNDRFSAERPEGSISTLTIQRTEQRDSAMYRCASSLGFGDEQYFGPGTRLTVT.

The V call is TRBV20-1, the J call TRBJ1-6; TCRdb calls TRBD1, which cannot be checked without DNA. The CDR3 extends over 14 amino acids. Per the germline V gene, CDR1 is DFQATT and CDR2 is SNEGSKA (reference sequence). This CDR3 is CSATEFRGGSPLHF.

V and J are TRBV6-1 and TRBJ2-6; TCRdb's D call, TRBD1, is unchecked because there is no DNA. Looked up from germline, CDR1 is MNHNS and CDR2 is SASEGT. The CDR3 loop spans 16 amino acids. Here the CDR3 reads CASSPSGGTGANVLTF.

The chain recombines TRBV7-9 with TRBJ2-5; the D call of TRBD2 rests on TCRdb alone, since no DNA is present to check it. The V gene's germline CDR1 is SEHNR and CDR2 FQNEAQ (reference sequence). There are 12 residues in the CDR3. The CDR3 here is CASTRLQETQYF.

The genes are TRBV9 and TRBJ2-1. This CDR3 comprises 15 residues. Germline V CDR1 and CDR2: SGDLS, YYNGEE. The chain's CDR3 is CASSVVGGSYNEQFF.

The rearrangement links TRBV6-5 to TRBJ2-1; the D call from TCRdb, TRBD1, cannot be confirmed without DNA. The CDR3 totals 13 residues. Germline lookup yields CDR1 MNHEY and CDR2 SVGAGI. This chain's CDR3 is CASSYGGREEQFF.

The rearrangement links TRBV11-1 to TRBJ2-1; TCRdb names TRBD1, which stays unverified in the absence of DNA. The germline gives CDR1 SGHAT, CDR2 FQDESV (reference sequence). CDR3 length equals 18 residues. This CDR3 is CASSGESRGAKSYNEQFF. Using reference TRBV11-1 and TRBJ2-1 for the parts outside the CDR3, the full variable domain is EAEVAQSPRYKITEKSQAVAFWCDPISGHATLYWYRQILGQGPELLVQFQDESVVDDSQLPKDRFSAERLKGVDSTLKIQPAELGDSAMYLCASSGESRGAKSYNEQFFGPGTRLTVL.

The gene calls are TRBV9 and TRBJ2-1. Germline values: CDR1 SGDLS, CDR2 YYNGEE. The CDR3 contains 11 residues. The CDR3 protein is CASSVENEQFF.

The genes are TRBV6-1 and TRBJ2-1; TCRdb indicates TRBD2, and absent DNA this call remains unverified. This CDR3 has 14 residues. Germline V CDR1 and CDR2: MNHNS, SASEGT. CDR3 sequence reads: CATLLAGGNNEQFF.

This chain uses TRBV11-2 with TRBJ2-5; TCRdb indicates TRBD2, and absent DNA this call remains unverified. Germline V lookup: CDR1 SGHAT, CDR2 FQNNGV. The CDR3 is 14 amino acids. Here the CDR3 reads CASRLSGSGETQYF.

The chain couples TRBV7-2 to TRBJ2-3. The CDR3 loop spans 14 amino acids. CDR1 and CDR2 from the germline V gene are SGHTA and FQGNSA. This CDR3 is CASSSVTSTDTQYF.

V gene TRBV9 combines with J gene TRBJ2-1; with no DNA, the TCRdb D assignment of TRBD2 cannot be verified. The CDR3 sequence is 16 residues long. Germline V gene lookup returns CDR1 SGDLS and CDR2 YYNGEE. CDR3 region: CASSVAGLALSNEQFF.

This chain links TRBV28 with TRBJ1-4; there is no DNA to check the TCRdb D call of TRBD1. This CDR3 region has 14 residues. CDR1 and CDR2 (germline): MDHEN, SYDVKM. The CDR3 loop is CASSSGQGSEKLFF.

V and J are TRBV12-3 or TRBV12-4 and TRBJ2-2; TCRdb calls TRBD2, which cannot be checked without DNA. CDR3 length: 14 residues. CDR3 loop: CASSQGLIAGELFF.

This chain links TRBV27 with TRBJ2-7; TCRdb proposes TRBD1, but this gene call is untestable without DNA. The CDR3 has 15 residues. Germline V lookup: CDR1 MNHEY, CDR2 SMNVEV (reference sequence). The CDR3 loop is CASSLRDRGSYEQYF.

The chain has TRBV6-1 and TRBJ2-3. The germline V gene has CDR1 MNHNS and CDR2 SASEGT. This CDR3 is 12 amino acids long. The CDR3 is CASGPSTDTQYF.